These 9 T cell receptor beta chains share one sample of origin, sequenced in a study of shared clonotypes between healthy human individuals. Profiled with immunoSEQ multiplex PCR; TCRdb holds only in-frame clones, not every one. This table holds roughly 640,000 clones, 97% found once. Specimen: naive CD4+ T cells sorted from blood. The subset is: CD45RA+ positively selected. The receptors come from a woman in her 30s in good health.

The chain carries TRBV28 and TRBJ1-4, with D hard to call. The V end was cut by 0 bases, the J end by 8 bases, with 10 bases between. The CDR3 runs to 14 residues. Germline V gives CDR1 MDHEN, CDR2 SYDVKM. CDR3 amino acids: CASSLWVSVEKLFF. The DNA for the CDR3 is TGTGCCAGCAGTTTATGGGTCTCCGTCGAAAAACTGTTTTTT.

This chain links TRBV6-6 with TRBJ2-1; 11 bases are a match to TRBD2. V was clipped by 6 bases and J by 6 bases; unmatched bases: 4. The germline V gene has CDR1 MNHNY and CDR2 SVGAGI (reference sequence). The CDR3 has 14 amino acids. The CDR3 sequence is CASRRLAGSNEQFF. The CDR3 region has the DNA TGTGCCAGCAGACGACTAGCGGGGTCCAATGAGCAGTTCTTC.

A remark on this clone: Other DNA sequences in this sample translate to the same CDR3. The CDR3 reads CASSLGSNQPQHF. The CDR3 nucleotides read TGCGCCAGCAGCTTGGGAAGCAATCAGCCCCAGCATTTT. The rearrangement uses TRBV5-1 and TRBJ1-5; D ambiguous. The V end lost 0 bases, the J end lost 1 base, and 2 bases lay between the germline ends. CDR3 size: 13 residues. The germline CDR1 and CDR2 sequences are SGHRS and YFSETQ. Full variable domain (remainder filled in from reference TRBV5-1 and TRBJ1-5): KAGVTQTPRYLIKTRGQQVTLSCSPISGHRSVSWYQQTPGQGLQFLFEYFSETQRNKGNFPGRFSGRQFSNSRSEMNVSTLELGDSALYLCASSLGSNQPQHFGDGTRLSIL.

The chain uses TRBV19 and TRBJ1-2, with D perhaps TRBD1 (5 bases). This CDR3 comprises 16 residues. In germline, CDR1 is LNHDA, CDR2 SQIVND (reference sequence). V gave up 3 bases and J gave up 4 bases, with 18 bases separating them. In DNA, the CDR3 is TGTGCCAGTAGTATTGGTTCAGGGACTGGGGCCTATGGCTACACCTTC. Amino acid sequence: CASSIGSGTGAYGYTF.

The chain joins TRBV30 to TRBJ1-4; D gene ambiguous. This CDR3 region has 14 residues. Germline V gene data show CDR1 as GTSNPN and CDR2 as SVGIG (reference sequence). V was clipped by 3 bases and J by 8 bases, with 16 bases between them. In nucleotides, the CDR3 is TGTGCCTGGAGCAATGGTGGAGGGAGGGAAAAACTGTTTTTT. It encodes CAWSNGGGREKLFF.

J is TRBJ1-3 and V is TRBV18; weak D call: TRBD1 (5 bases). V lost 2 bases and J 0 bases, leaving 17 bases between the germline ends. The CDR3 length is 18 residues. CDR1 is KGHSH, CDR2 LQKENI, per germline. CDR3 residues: CASSPSGAAQPSGNTIYF. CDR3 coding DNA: TGTGCCAGCTCACCAAGCGGGGCAGCTCAGCCCTCTGGAAACACCATATATTTT. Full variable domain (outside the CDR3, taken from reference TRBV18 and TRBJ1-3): NAGVMQNPRHLVRRRGQEARLRCSPMKGHSHVYWYRQLPEEGLKFMVYLQKENIIDESGMPKERFSAEFPKEGPSILRIQQVVRGDSAAYFCASSPSGAAQPSGNTIYFGEGSWLTVV.

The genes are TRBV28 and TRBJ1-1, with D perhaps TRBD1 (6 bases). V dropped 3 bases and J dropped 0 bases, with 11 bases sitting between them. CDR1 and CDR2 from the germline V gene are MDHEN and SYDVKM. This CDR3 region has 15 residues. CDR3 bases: TGTGCCAGCAGTTTGGCAGGGGCAGTGAACACTGAAGCTTTCTTT. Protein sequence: CASSLAGAVNTEAFF.

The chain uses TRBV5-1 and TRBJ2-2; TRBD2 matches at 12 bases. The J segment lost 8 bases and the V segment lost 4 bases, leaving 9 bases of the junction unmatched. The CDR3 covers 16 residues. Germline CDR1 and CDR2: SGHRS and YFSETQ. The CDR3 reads CASSQTSGSRMGELFF. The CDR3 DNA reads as TGCGCCAGCAGCCAGACTAGCGGGAGTAGGATGGGGGAGCTGTTTTTT. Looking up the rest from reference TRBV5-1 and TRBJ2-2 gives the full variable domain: KAGVTQTPRYLIKTRGQQVTLSCSPISGHRSVSWYQQTPGQGLQFLFEYFSETQRNKGNFPGRFSGRQFSNSRSEMNVSTLELGDSALYLCASSQTSGSRMGELFFGEGSRLTVL.

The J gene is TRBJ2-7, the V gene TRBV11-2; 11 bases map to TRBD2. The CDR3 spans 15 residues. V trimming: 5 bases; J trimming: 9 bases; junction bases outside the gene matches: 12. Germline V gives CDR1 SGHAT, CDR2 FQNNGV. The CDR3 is CASSPPALAGAVQYF. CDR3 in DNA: TGTGCCAGCAGCCCGCCTGCACTAGCGGGAGCGGTGCAGTACTTC.